A single sample is the source of the 8 T cell receptor beta chains below, sequenced in a study of metastatic and nonmetastatic thyroid tumors. No treatment of any kind had been given to any patient before thyroid surgery. With MiXCR, TCRdb reprocessed the PCR reads. The sample consists of 45,000 to 55,000 clones, 20% to 25% of them appearing once. The sample comprised blood. These receptors originate from a male donor with papillary thyroid cancer or a benign thyroid nodule (not recorded which). Some clones in this sample may be carry-over from other donors' samples.

At least ten counts were recorded for this clone. The chain combines TRBV27 with TRBJ1-5, with 10 bases aligning to TRBD1. The CDR3 consists of 14 residues. Germline trimming cut 5 bases from V and 5 bases from J; bases unmatched to any gene: 3. Germline V CDR1 and CDR2: MNHEY, SMNVEV (reference sequence). The CDR3: CASSPGQGDQPQHF. The CDR3 DNA reads TGTGCCAGCAGTCCAGGACAGGGGGATCAGCCCCAGCATTTT.

In this sample, this clone turned up a few times. Written as DNA, the CDR3 is TGCAGTGCTACCAAACTCTCGGACAGGGGGCTACTCTACGAGCAGTACTTC. Translated, it gives CSATKLSDRGLLYEQYF. The genes are TRBV20-1 and TRBJ2-7, with TRBD1 matching 11 bases. Germline CDR1 and CDR2: DFQATT and SNEGSKA (reference sequence). This CDR3 is built from 17 residues. Trimming took 4 bases from V and 3 from J; bases not matched to a gene: 14.

V is TRBV6-2 or TRBV6-3 and J is TRBJ2-2, with TRBD2 matching 8 bases. The CDR3 sequence is 17 residues long. The V segment lost 2 bases and the J segment 2 bases; nucleotides outside the gene matches: 7. Germline-derived CDR1 and CDR2 are MNHEY and SVGEGT. The CDR3 DNA is TGTGCCAGCAGTTACAACCTAGCGGGTGACAACACCGGGGAGCTGTTTTTT. It is translated as CASSYNLAGDNTGELFF.

The table lists this clone with many counts. V and J are TRBV29-1 and TRBJ1-1; D is ambiguous. The V and J ends lost 7 bases and 0 bases respectively, with 6 bases between them. Germline loops: CDR1 SQVTM, CDR2 ANQGSEA. The CDR3 is 11 residues long. This chain's CDR3 is CSGEMNTEAFF. The DNA of the CDR3 is TGCAGCGGGGAAATGAACACTGAAGCTTTCTTT. Full variable domain (rest looked up from reference TRBV29-1 and TRBJ1-1): SAVISQKPSRDICQRGTSLTIQCQVDSQVTMMFWYRQQPGQSLTLIATANQGSEATYESGFVIDKFPISRPNLTFSTLTVSNMSPEDSSIYLCSGEMNTEAFFGQGTRLTVV.

In this sample, this clone turned up many times. The J gene is TRBJ2-1, the V gene TRBV18, with 7 bases lining up with TRBD2. The CDR3 is made up of 13 amino acids. The ends lost 9 bases at V and 6 bases at J; junction bases unmatched: 8. Looked up from germline, CDR1 is KGHSH and CDR2 is LQKENI. CDR3 nucleotides: TGTGCCAGTTTCACGCCTAGCGGCAATGAGCAGTTCTTC. This gives the protein CASFTPSGNEQFF.

The chain employs TRBV6-1 and TRBJ2-7; no firm D call. V was clipped by 4 bases and J by 0 bases, with 4 bases between them. Looked up from germline, CDR1 is MNHNS and CDR2 is SASEGT. The CDR3 has 12 residues. The CDR3 region is CASSGSSYEQYF. The CDR3 DNA reads as TGTGCCAGCAGTGGTAGCTCCTACGAGCAGTACTTC.

Of note for this clone: A much larger clone differs by one base, so this may be a read error. The rearrangement links TRBV7-2 to TRBJ2-3, with 9 bases lining up with TRBD2. This CDR3 is built from 15 residues. Germline trimming cut 8 bases from V and 0 bases from J; bases unmatched to any gene: 6. The germline gives CDR1 SGHTA, CDR2 FQGNSA. CDR3 residues: CASRLAGTSTDTQYF. Here the CDR3 DNA reads TGTGCCAGCCGCCTAGCGGGGACTAGCACAGATACGCAGTATTTT.

This clone was seen ten or more times. This chain connects TRBV2 to TRBJ1-2, with D possibly TRBD1 on 6 matching bases. This CDR3 is 13 amino acids long. CDR1 is SNHLY, CDR2 FYNNEI, per germline. The V and J ends lost 2 bases and 4 bases respectively, with 8 bases between them. The CDR3 DNA follows: TGTGCCAGCAGTGAAAGGACAGTCTATGGCTACACCTTC. It yields the protein CASSERTVYGYTF.